The rows below give T cell receptor beta chains drawn from one sample of a study of control samples from healthy donors and cancer patients. Clones were sequenced by immunoSEQ multiplex PCR, and TCRdb holds only the in-frame ones, with some missing. The sample carries 100,000 or so clones, 85% to 90% recorded once. Sequenced: blood. These receptor sequences come from a man aged 25-40 years in good health. Both conserved end residues are part of each CDR3. D genes are given only for firm matches. For some rows the clone size is stated as once, few or many, or as a class when expanded; others skip it.

V	J	size	D	CDR3	DNA
TRBV11-2	TRBJ1-1	NA	NA	CASSWETAGDTEAFF	TGTGCCAGCAGCTGGGAGACGGCGGGCGACACTGAAGCTTTCTTT
TRBV6-5	TRBJ1-1	few	NA	CASSLAGNEAFF	TGTGCCAGCAGTTTGGCGGGGAACGAAGCTTTCTTT
TRBV19	TRBJ1-5	NA	NA	CASSIPGGNQPQHF	TGTGCCAGTAGTATCCCGGGTGGGAACCAGCCCCAGCATTTT
TRBV11-2	TRBJ2-7	NA	TRBD1	CASSLETGIYEQYF	TGTGCCAGCAGCTTAGAGACAGGGATCTACGAGCAGTACTTC
TRBV7-2	TRBJ1-6	NA	NA	CASSLVRAPLHF	TGTGCCAGCAGCTTAGTCAGGGCACCCCTCCACTTT
TRBV12-3/TRBV12-4	TRBJ1-4	NA	NA	CASSLREKLFF	TGTGCCAGCAGTTTAAGGGAAAAACTGTTTTTT
TRBV4-1	TRBJ2-7	NA	NA	CASSQPTVGEQYF	TGCGCCAGCAGCCAACCCACCGTGGGGGAGCAGTACTTC
TRBV7-9	TRBJ2-3	once	TRBD1	CASSSLDRRTDTQYF	TGTGCCAGCAGCTCGTTGGACAGGCGCACAGATACGCAGTATTTT
TRBV27	TRBJ2-2	many	TRBD1	CATWDRGYSGELFF	TGTGCCACCTGGGACAGGGGTTATTCCGGGGAGCTGTTTTTT
TRBV2	TRBJ1-4	NA	NA	CASIKDRPSMGKLFF	TGTGCCAGCATCAAAGACAGACCCTCTATGGGGAAACTGTTTTTT
TRBV7-8	TRBJ2-1	NA	NA	CASSPNRDSPTPLF	TGTGCCAGCAGCCCTAACAGGGACTCCCCGACCCCCCTCTTC
TRBV19	TRBJ2-7	NA	NA	CASSPGLGAEQYF	TGTGCCAGTAGTCCGGGACTGGGGGCCGAGCAGTACTTC
TRBV19	TRBJ1-5	NA	TRBD1	CASKDSGTGNYQPQHF	TGTGCCAGTAAGGATTCCGGGACAGGGAATTATCAGCCCCAGCATTTT
TRBV7-2	TRBJ2-3	NA	NA	CASSLGGGQATDTQYF	TGTGCCAGCAGCTTAGGCGGGGGCCAGGCCACAGATACGCAGTATTTT
TRBV11-2	TRBJ2-7	NA	TRBD2	CASRSPGGTSYEQYF	TGTGCCAGCAGGTCACCGGGGGGGACCTCCTACGAGCAGTACTTC
TRBV10-2	TRBJ1-5	NA	NA	CASSESTRTWGNQPQHF	TGCGCCAGCAGTGAGTCGACTCGGACCTGGGGCAATCAGCCCCAGCATTTT
TRBV6-1	TRBJ1-6	NA	NA	CASSEQGSYNSPLHF	TGTGCCAGCAGTGAACAGGGTTCCTATAATTCACCCCTCCACTTT
TRBV6-5	TRBJ2-7	NA	TRBD2	CASSRLAANYEQYF	TGTGCCAGCAGTCGACTAGCGGCCAACTACGAGCAGTACTTC
TRBV5-4	TRBJ2-1	once	TRBD2	CASSPETSGRFNEQFF	TGTGCCAGCAGCCCGGAGACTAGCGGGAGGTTTAATGAGCAGTTCTTC
TRBV7-6	TRBJ1-5	NA	NA	CASSKTPQGNQPQHF	TGTGCCAGCAGCAAGACTCCCCAGGGCAATCAGCCCCAGCATTTT
TRBV6-2/TRBV6-3	TRBJ1-3	NA	NA	CASSSQEAGVDTIYF	TGTGCCAGCAGTTCCCAGGAAGCGGGTGTGGACACCATATATTTT
TRBV23-1	TRBJ1-6	once	NA	CASSRKAGSNSPLHF	TGCGCCAGCAGTCGCAAAGCGGGTTCAAATTCACCCCTCCACTTT
TRBV5-1	TRBJ1-2	NA	NA	CASSLGVSMEGYTF	TGCGCCAGCAGCTTGGGTGTCAGTATGGAAGGCTACACCTTC
TRBV28	TRBJ1-5	NA	TRBD1	CASNSGGDNQPQHF	TGTGCCAGCAATTCAGGGGGAGACAATCAGCCCCAGCATTTT
TRBV6-1	TRBJ2-3	NA	TRBD1	CASSELRTGPTDTQYF	TGTGCCAGCAGTGAGCTAAGGACAGGGCCTACAGATACGCAGTATTTT
TRBV9	TRBJ2-2	NA	TRBD2	CARRGGGALTGELFF	TGTGCCCGCCGCGGCGGGGGGGCCCTAACCGGGGAGCTGTTTTTT
TRBV6-1	TRBJ2-5	once	NA	CASSEARWGGLGETQYF	TGTGCCAGCAGTGAAGCTCGTTGGGGGGGCTTGGGAGAGACCCAGTACTTC
TRBV11-2	TRBJ2-5	NA	NA	CASSPGQKVVETQYF	TGTGCCAGCAGCCCTGGACAGAAGGTCGTCGAGACCCAGTACTTC
TRBV5-1	TRBJ2-1	NA	NA	CASSAGTAYNEQFF	TGCGCCAGCAGCGCCGGGACGGCCTACAATGAGCAGTTCTTC
TRBV27	TRBJ2-7	NA	TRBD2	CASSLAGGLYEQYF	TGTGCCAGCAGTTTGGCGGGAGGGCTTTACGAGCAGTACTTC
TRBV7-8	TRBJ1-1	many	NA	CASSFLRLNTEAFF	TGTGCCAGCAGCTTTCTTAGGTTGAACACTGAAGCTTTCTTT
TRBV28	TRBJ2-2	NA	NA	CASSDPGPRAGELFF	TGTGCCAGCAGTGATCCGGGTCCTAGGGCGGGGGAGCTGTTTTTT
TRBV7-2	TRBJ1-4	NA	NA	CASSSPGGFGGEKLFF	TGTGCCAGCAGCTCCCCGGGGGGTTTCGGTGGTGAAAAACTGTTTTTT
TRBV4-1	TRBJ2-1	NA	TRBD1	CASSQHPGQGFPDEQFF	TGCGCCAGCAGCCAACATCCAGGACAGGGCTTTCCGGATGAGCAGTTCTTC
TRBV10-3	TRBJ1-6	NA	TRBD1	CAIRGTGGESPLHF	TGTGCCATCAGGGGGACAGGGGGCGAATCACCCCTCCACTTT
TRBV2	TRBJ1-1	NA	NA	CASSLTGMNTEAFF	TGTGCCAGCAGTCTTACAGGGATGAACACTGAAGCTTTCTTT
TRBV7-2	TRBJ2-1	NA	NA	CASSLYANEQFF	TGTGCCAGCAGCTTATATGCCAATGAGCAGTTCTTC